Below, 31 T cell receptor beta chains from the same sample are listed, as sequenced in a study of PD-1 blockade in classical Hodgkin lymphoma. Each patient experienced a relapse that followed autologous stem cell transplantation, and brentuximab vedotin exposure varied. Profiling relied on immunoSEQ multiplex PCR, and the TCRdb table lists in-frame clones only, not all of them. The sample consists of 37,000 or so clones, about 91% of them appearing once. The sample consisted of peripheral blood mononuclear cells (PBMCs), taken before the second cycle of nivolumab. The receptor set was obtained from a human donor with classical Hodgkin lymphoma.

This clone has only a few counts. The V call is TRBV14, the J call TRBJ1-1; D is unresolved. The germline V and J ends were trimmed by 6 bases and 3 bases, with 11 bases remaining between them. The CDR3 length is 13 residues. From germline, CDR1 is SGHDN and CDR2 FVKESK. The CDR3 sequence: CASSRLRDTEAFF. In DNA form, the CDR3 reads TGTGCCAGCAGTCGCCTTAGAGACACTGAAGCTTTCTTT.

The chain has TRBV6-5 and TRBJ2-7; 7 nucleotides agree with TRBD1. Trimming at V came to 6 bases and at J to 4 bases, leaving 9 bases not matched to a gene. Per germline, CDR1 MNHEY and CDR2 SVGAGI. The CDR3 spans 14 residues. The CDR3 region is CASRETDRLYEQYF. The CDR3 DNA is TGTGCCAGCAGAGAGACGGACAGGCTTTACGAGCAGTACTTC.

This chain connects TRBV9 to TRBJ1-3; D remains unclear. The CDR3 consists of 14 residues. In germline, CDR1 is SGDLS, CDR2 YYNGEE. V lost 4 bases and J 0 bases, leaving 8 bases between the germline ends. DNA for the CDR3: TGTGCCAGCAGCCCCCGAGGCTCTGGAAACACCATATATTTT. It encodes CASSPRGSGNTIYF.

The chain uses TRBV11-3 and TRBJ2-1; TRBD1 aligns across 7 bases. This CDR3 is 16 amino acids long. CDR1 is SGHNT, CDR2 YENEEA, per germline. The V gene end was trimmed by 3 bases and the J gene end by 4 bases; junction bases not matched to a gene: 9. The CDR3 bases are TGTGCCAGCAGCTTGACAGGGAACTTTGTTTACAATGAGCAGTTCTTC. This encodes CASSLTGNFVYNEQFF. Looking up the rest from reference TRBV11-3 and TRBJ2-1 gives the full variable domain: EAGVVQSPRYKIIEKKQPVAFWCNPISGHNTLYWYLQNLGQGPELLIRYENEEAVDDSQLPKDRFSAERLKGVDSTLKIQPAELGDSAVYLCASSLTGNFVYNEQFFGPGTRLTVL.

The rearrangement links TRBV9 to TRBJ2-2, with TRBD2 matching over 14 bases. Germline values: CDR1 SGDLS, CDR2 YYNGEE. Unmatched junction bases numbered 1, after V lost 3 bases and J lost 6 bases. The CDR3 runs 15 residues. The CDR3 DNA sequence: TGTGCCAGCAGCGAGGGACTAGCGGGAGCCGGGGAGCTGTTTTTT. This gives the protein CASSEGLAGAGELFF. Supplemented by reference TRBV9 and TRBJ2-2, the full variable domain reads DSGVTQTPKHLITATGQRVTLRCSPRSGDLSVYWYQQSLDQGLQFLIQYYNGEERAKGNILERFSAQQFPDLHSELNLSSLELGDSALYFCASSEGLAGAGELFFGEGSRLTVL.

The J gene is TRBJ2-1, the V gene TRBV29-1, with 9 bases that match TRBD2. The CDR3 extends over 13 amino acids. V trimming: 4 bases; J trimming: 5 bases; junction bases outside the gene matches: 3. The germline gives CDR1 SQVTM, CDR2 ANQGSEA. The CDR3 spells CSVGSGSDNEQFF. The CDR3 region has the DNA TGCAGCGTTGGTAGCGGGAGTGACAATGAGCAGTTCTTC.

The chain employs TRBV5-1 and TRBJ2-2, with D tentatively TRBD2 (6 bases). The CDR3 is made up of 16 amino acids. V was cut by 4 bases and J by 3 bases, with 16 bases left in between. Germline CDR1 SGHRS, CDR2 YFSETQ. The CDR3 DNA is TGCGCCAGCAGCCCGGGGACTCCCAGACACACCGGGGAGCTGTTTTTT. This encodes CASSPGTPRHTGELFF.

This chain uses TRBV5-1 with TRBJ2-2, with D possibly being TRBD2 (6 bases). The germline V gene has CDR1 SGHRS and CDR2 YFSETQ. CDR3 length equals 17 residues. Trimming cost V 0 bases and J 5 bases, with 17 bases left between them. CDR3 protein: CASSLGAGGPGTGELFF. The DNA of the CDR3 is TGCGCCAGCAGCTTGGGGGCCGGGGGACCGGGGACCGGGGAGCTGTTTTTT.

The chain is built from TRBV5-4 and TRBJ2-7, with D possibly matching TRBD2 (5 bases). This CDR3 spans 17 amino acids. The V and J ends lost 3 bases and 0 bases respectively, with 19 bases between them. Per the germline V gene, CDR1 is SGHNT and CDR2 is YYREEE (reference sequence). Written as DNA, the CDR3 is TGTGCCAGCAGCTCTAACCGATTCGGGATTTACTCCTACGAGCAGTACTTC. Its translation is CASSSNRFGIYSYEQYF.

A remark on this clone: The sample holds other DNA sequences that translate to the same CDR3. The chain uses TRBV4-1 and TRBJ2-7; D ambiguous. Germline V CDR1 and CDR2: MGHRA, YSYEKL. The CDR3 consists of 14 residues. V lost 0 bases and J 4 bases, leaving 10 bases between the germline ends. CDR3 residues: CASSQERLRYEQYF. The CDR3 DNA is TGCGCCAGCAGCCAAGAGCGGCTAAGGTACGAGCAGTACTTC.

The chain recombines TRBV9 with TRBJ1-1, with D unresolved. Germline values: CDR1 SGDLS, CDR2 YYNGEE. There are 14 residues in the CDR3. V was trimmed by 3 bases and J by 2 bases, leaving 11 bases between them. The CDR3 DNA is TGTGCCAGCAGCGGATACAGCGCTAACACTGAAGCTTTCTTT. Its protein product is CASSGYSANTEAFF. The complete variable domain, with remaining parts taken from reference TRBV9 and TRBJ1-1, reads DSGVTQTPKHLITATGQRVTLRCSPRSGDLSVYWYQQSLDQGLQFLIQYYNGEERAKGNILERFSAQQFPDLHSELNLSSLELGDSALYFCASSGYSANTEAFFGQGTRLTVV.

The V call is TRBV14, the J call TRBJ2-7; maybe TRBD1 (6 bases). Germline V lookup: CDR1 SGHDN, CDR2 FVKESK. This CDR3 is 12 amino acids long. The ends were cut back, 6 bases at V and 2 bases at J, with 8 bases in the middle. The DNA of the CDR3 is TGTGCCAGCAGGGACAGTACCTACGAGCAGTACTTC. Protein sequence: CASRDSTYEQYF. Full variable domain (outside the CDR3, taken from reference TRBV14 and TRBJ2-7): EAGVTQFPSHSVIEKGQTVTLRCDPISGHDNLYWYRRVMGKEIKFLLHFVKESKQDESGMPNNRFLAERTGGTYSTLKVQPAELEDSGVYFCASRDSTYEQYFGPGTRLTVT.

The chain has TRBV21-1 and TRBJ2-7; the table's D call, TRBD1, has no DNA check behind it. TRBV21-1 is noted as a pseudogene. There are 15 residues in the CDR3. Here the CDR3 DNA reads TGTGCCAGCAGCCAAACCCGGGACAGGGTACACGAGCAGTACTTC. Translation gives CASSQTRDRVHEQYF.

The gene calls are TRBV21-1 and TRBJ1-4; TRBD1, the table's D call, was not compared with the DNA. TRBV21-1 is listed as a pseudogene. The CDR3 contains 18 residues. CDR3 DNA: TGTGCCAGCAGCGCCCAGGGGATAAGAAAATATGGTAATGAAAAACTGTTTTTT. Translated, it gives CASSAQGIRKYGNEKLFF.

The CDR3, as DNA: TGTGCCAGCAGCGTGCCGGGGACGGGAGTTAATTCACCCCTCCACTTT. Translating it yields CASSVPGTGVNSPLHF. The V gene is TRBV5-6, the J gene TRBJ1-6; D might be TRBD1 (5 bases). The CDR3 extends over 16 amino acids. Trimming left V 4 bases short and J 6 bases short, with 17 bases between. Germline lookup yields CDR1 SGHDT and CDR2 YYEEEE.

The rearrangement joins TRBV21-1 to TRBJ2-3; the D call of TRBD1 is as the table states it, not checked on the DNA. TRBV21-1 is a pseudogene. This CDR3 comprises 23 residues. CDR3 nucleotides: TGTGCCAGCAGCAAACGACAGGGTGTGGGCTTACTCGCGGAGTCGATTGTTGGAGATACGCAGTATTTT. Residues: CASSKRQGVGLLAESIVGDTQYF.

The chain carries TRBV11-3 and TRBJ1-3; 9 bases match TRBD1. V shed 2 bases, J shed 0 bases, and the junction held 8 bases outside the gene matches. The length of the CDR3 is 18 residues. Germline V gives CDR1 SGHNT, CDR2 YENEEA. CDR3 nucleotides: TGTGCCAGCAGCTTAATGGCCCTGACAGGGGGCTCTGGAAACACCATATATTTT. Protein: CASSLMALTGGSGNTIYF.

The rearrangement links TRBV6-4 to TRBJ2-1, with 7 bases fitting TRBD2. The J segment lost 5 bases and the V segment lost 8 bases, leaving 12 bases of the junction unmatched. The CDR3 length is 15 residues. Germline values: CDR1 MRHNA, CDR2 SNTAGT. CDR3 region: CASSSLGEGHNEQFF. As DNA, the CDR3 is TGTGCCAGCTCGTCCTTGGGGGAGGGGCACAATGAGCAGTTCTTC.

The V gene is TRBV27, the J gene TRBJ2-3; D is undetermined. CDR3 length: 16 residues. Germline loops: CDR1 MNHEY, CDR2 SMNVEV (reference sequence). The V and J ends lost 0 bases and 2 bases respectively, with 12 bases between them. Here the CDR3 reads CASSLSLRLFTDTQYF. As DNA, the CDR3 is TGTGCCAGCAGTTTATCGTTGCGGTTATTCACAGATACGCAGTATTTT.

The J gene is TRBJ2-3, the V gene TRBV11-3, with D maybe TRBD1 (5 bases). V lost 7 bases and J lost 7, with 9 bases in between. CDR3 length equals 11 residues. In germline, CDR1 is SGHNT, CDR2 YENEEA. The DNA for the CDR3 is TGTGCCAGCACAGGGTCGCATACGCAGTATTTT. Translated, it gives CASTGSHTQYF.

This clone appeared a few times. CDR3 in amino acids: CASRFDYGYTF. The CDR3 coding sequence is TGTGCCAGCAGGTTCGACTATGGCTACACCTTC. The chain is built from TRBV6-6 and TRBJ1-2; D gene uncertain. This CDR3 comprises 11 residues. Trimming took 6 bases from V and 3 from J, leaving 5 bases between them. Germline CDR1 reads MNHNY; CDR2 reads SVGAGI (reference sequence).

The CDR3 reads CAISDSRLFYNEQFF. The CDR3 nucleotides read TGTGCCATCAGTGATAGTCGTCTATTCTACAATGAGCAGTTCTTC. The gene calls are TRBV10-3 and TRBJ2-1; D gene uncertain. Germline loops: CDR1 ENHRY, CDR2 SYGVKD. V shed 3 bases and J shed 3 bases, with 12 bases lying between them. The CDR3 totals 15 residues.

The chain joins TRBV11-3 to TRBJ1-4; 8 bases are shared with TRBD1. V lost 4 bases and J lost 8; bases outside the gene matches: 3. The CDR3 has 13 amino acids. Germline CDR1 is SGHNT and CDR2 is YENEEA. In DNA form, the CDR3 reads TGTGCCAGCAGCTCCGGACAGGGAGAAAAACTGTTTTTT. Translated: CASSSGQGEKLFF.

The chain carries TRBV11-2 and TRBJ1-3; D is ambiguous. The length of the CDR3 is 14 residues. The germline CDR1 and CDR2 sequences are SGHAT and FQNNGV. V lost 1 base and J 4 bases, leaving 8 bases between the germline ends. CDR3 nucleotides: TGTGCCAGCAGCTTAGGGGCACTAGGAAACACCATATATTTT. Translating it yields CASSLGALGNTIYF. The full variable domain, its missing parts supplied by reference TRBV11-2 and TRBJ1-3, is EAGVAQSPRYKIIEKRQSVAFWCNPISGHATLYWYQQILGQGPKLLIQFQNNGVVDDSQLPKDRFSAERLKGVDSTLKIQPAKLEDSAVYLCASSLGALGNTIYFGEGSWLTVV.

V is TRBV5-2 and J is TRBJ1-1. TRBV5-2 is deemed a pseudogene. The CDR3 spans 14 residues. CDR3 region: CASSPLSNTDEAFF. The CDR3 DNA is TGTGCCAGCAGCCCCCTAAGCAACACTGATGAAGCTTTCTTT.

The chain carries TRBV29-1 and TRBJ2-5, with 10 nucleotides matching TRBD2. The V gene's germline CDR1 is SQVTM and CDR2 ANQGSEA. With V trimmed by 5 bases and J by 4 bases, 7 bases remained unmatched. The CDR3 extends over 14 amino acids. This chain's CDR3 is CSVRLAGVVETQYF. CDR3 DNA: TGCAGCGTTCGGCTAGCGGGAGTGGTAGAGACCCAGTACTTC.

The J gene is TRBJ2-1, the V gene TRBV2; D may match TRBD1 or TRBD2 (5 bases each). The CDR3 sequence is 16 residues long. V lost 5 bases to trimming and J lost 7 bases, with 21 bases between them. Germline V gives CDR1 SNHLY, CDR2 FYNNEI. In nucleotides, the CDR3 is TGTGCCAGCAGTTTGACAGTTTTCGGGATAAAAAATGAGCAGTTCTTC. Its protein is CASSLTVFGIKNEQFF.

The rearrangement links TRBV2 to TRBJ2-3; a possible D gene is TRBD2 (5 bases). Germline V gives CDR1 SNHLY, CDR2 FYNNEI. The ends were cut back, 7 bases at V and 2 bases at J, with 10 bases in the middle. CDR3 length equals 13 residues. The DNA for the CDR3 is TGTGCCAGCACGCGAGGGTACACAGATACGCAGTATTTT. Its translation is CASTRGYTDTQYF. The whole variable domain, remainder taken from reference TRBV2 and TRBJ2-3, is EPEVTQTPSHQVTQMGQEVILRCVPISNHLYFYWYRQILGQKVEFLVSFYNNEISEKSEIFDDQFSVERPDGSNFTLKIRSTKLEDSAMYFCASTRGYTDTQYFGPGTRLTVL.

This sequence joins TRBV6-6 and TRBJ2-7; unclear D gene. The CDR3 is made up of 14 amino acids. V lost 0 bases to trimming and J lost 0 bases, with 6 bases between them. Per the germline V gene, CDR1 is MNHNY and CDR2 is SVGAGI (reference sequence). The CDR3 protein is CASSYSSSSYEQYF. The CDR3 DNA reads as TGTGCCAGCAGTTACTCTTCCAGCTCCTACGAGCAGTACTTC.

This clone occurred once. The chain employs TRBV5-6 and TRBJ1-1; 8 bases are shared with TRBD1. The V gene's germline CDR1 is SGHDT and CDR2 YYEEEE. The CDR3 has 15 amino acids. V lost 2 bases, J lost 6 bases, and 9 bases stayed unmatched. CDR3 DNA: TGTGCCAGCAGCTTACTCCTTCTACAGGGGGCTGAAGCTTTCTTT. Translation: CASSLLLLQGAEAFF.

The chain uses TRBV28 and TRBJ1-2, with 10 positions matching TRBD1. The CDR3 extends over 15 amino acids. CDR1 MDHEN and CDR2 SYDVKM come from the germline V gene. J lost 5 bases, V lost 4 bases, and 7 bases had no gene match. CDR3 region: CASSSGQGEWYGYTF. The CDR3 bases are TGTGCCAGCAGTTCAGGACAGGGGGAGTGGTATGGCTACACCTTC.